This T cell receptor beta chain is drawn from a study of cytomegalovirus exposure and HLA in healthy donors. Looking at the study overall: The platform used for the 120 validation repertoires matched that of the 666 first-cohort repertoires, a later analysis reported.

A remark on this clone: What it binds is not known.

With 2 bases clipped from V and 5 bases from J, the junction kept 22 bases outside the gene matches. This CDR3 region has 20 residues. The germline CDR1 and CDR2 sequences are KGHSH and LQKENI. The assay was immunoSEQ multiplex PCR, and TCRdb's table has in-frame clones only and misses some. There are tens of thousands of clones in the sample; about 89% occur only once, and 0.95% to 1.5% lies in the top ten. Separation from the roughly 690-subject first cohort characterized the roughly 130-subject validation cohort, to which the donors belonged. Study-wide results and limits: Subsequent analysis showed first-cohort TCR clusters tending to co-occur in more than 90 validation repertoires.

V usage is TRBV18 and J usage is TRBJ2-3; 7 positions match TRBD2. The source material was PBMCs. This sequence originates from a woman aged 18-30 years in good health and CMV-seronegative. This CDR3 is CASSPNDLVLASGGGDTQYF. As DNA, the CDR3 is TGTGCCAGCTCACCAAATGATTTAGTCTTGGCTAGCGGAGGAGGAGATACGCAGTATTTT.